Described below is a single T cell receptor (beta chain) sequence and its context. Its matching antigen is unknown. This entry comes from a study of memory CD4+ T cells and cytomegalovirus serostatus. Across the whole study: Healthy Belgian adult donors included nine or ten CMV-positive and approximately 25 CMV-negative people.

The sort gate was single viable CD3+CD4+CD8-CD45RO+ cells for memory CD4+ T cells. After thawing, CD4+ T cells were positively selected. The CDR3 runs 17 residues. V shed 4 bases, J shed 8 bases, and the junction held 15 bases outside the gene matches. Germline CDR1 reads SGHTA; CDR2 reads FQGNSA. Findings of the study overall: Each of fewer than 80 CMV-associated TCRbeta sequences occurred in one to five individuals.

The protocol was immunoSEQ multiplex PCR, while the TCRdb copy is restricted to in-frame clones and leaves out a portion. The data hold 50,000 to 75,000 clones, with roughly four fifths observed a single time. The rearrangement joins TRBV7-2 to TRBJ1-2, with TRBD1 identical over 11 bases. Material for sequencing was memory CD4+ T cells from blood. The sequence was obtained from an adult in good health and CMV-seronegative. The CDR3 nucleotides are TGTGCCAGCAGCTCCCAACGCCGGGGACAGGGGGAGGGCGGCTACACCTTC. The encoded protein is CASSSQRRGQGEGGYTF.